Detailed here is one T cell receptor beta chain. This clonotype was found a few times. Its recognized antigen is unknown. The sample holds no much larger clone one base away, and base qualities are not on file. The germline ends are 7 bases apart after V is trimmed by 3 bases and J by 1 base. Per the germline V gene, KGHSH is the CDR1 and LQKENI is the CDR2. Counted from cysteine to phenylalanine, this CDR3 has 13 amino acids. Just CDR3 DNA is preserved here, 39 bases in frame from base 1. This specimen's time point label, interpreted: sample taken at primary tumor resection. For TCR sequencing, whole RNA was extracted from tumor and nontumor lung tissue, or from cryopreserved PBMC samples, and no cell sorting was done. Donors were 65 to 85 patients with early-stage, untreated non-small cell lung cancer from the lung TRACERx cohort. Only patients with enough RNA available from two or more tumor regions were chosen for TCR sequencing.

This specimen belongs to a study of spatial heterogeneity in lung cancer (dated by TCRdb to the late 2010s). A note on the overall study: Beta-chain transcripts were consistently detected in greater numbers than alpha-chain transcripts, which likely reflects a higher abundance of beta-chain transcripts. In the raw uncorrected reads, each unique combination of TCR and UMI appeared more than ten times on average. In non-small cell lung cancer, the study made a quantitative comparison of TCR alpha and beta repertoires among multiple tumor regions, matched nontumor lung and blood. TCR repertoire features were related to nonsynonymous mutation counts determined by whole-exome sequencing of tumor tissue. Both alpha and beta chains were TCR-sequenced in around 230 tumor regions, roughly 70 matched nontumor lung samples and around 50 PBMC samples obtained at surgery. What the study reported, not specific to this receptor: Ubiquitous expanded tumor TCRs were detected in blood more often at tumor resection than at routine follow-up. Confirming at a functional level the hypothesis that regional TCRs recognize regional mutations was considered to require additional single-cell paired TCR alpha and beta sequencing.

Libraries were made using 5' RACE. The data were produced on a NextSeq 500. In the TCR library protocol, a unique molecular identifier was attached to each TCR cDNA molecule so that PCR and sequencing errors could be corrected. Regarding the original processing steps: TCR identification, UMI-based error correction and CDR3 extraction were performed with Decombinator tools. Expanded TCRs were defined as those above a frequency of 2 per 1,000, corresponding to the top 1% of the tumor frequency distribution. Renyi diversity was computed with the R vegan package after each repertoire had been subsampled 100 times to 5,000 TCRs. To build CDR3 similarity networks, amino acid triplet string-kernel similarity was used, and CDR3s were connected when their pairwise similarity was above 0.82. In TCRdb, the public reads were trimmed at Q25 with fastp and aligned with MiXCR, with productive beta chains retained. Rows with a matching CDR3 protein are joined into one entry that keeps the most common DNA and genes. The V and J calls were determined by TCRdb, not by the authors. The sample table contains around 40,000 distinct CDR3 sequences; only one count was recorded for roughly 6% of them. The ten biggest clones cover around a tenth of the sample.

The receptor was isolated from a male donor with early-stage non-small cell lung cancer. The specimen comprised PBMCs, sampled at surgery. Rearrangement joined TRBV18 to TRBJ2-7; the D gene identity is not certain. The sequenced DNA is TGTGCCAGCTCACCGCCAGATTCCTACGAGCAGTACTTC. Its protein reads: CASSPPDSYEQYF. Beyond the CDR3, the reference TRBV18 and TRBJ2-7 genes provide the residues; the full variable domain reads: NAGVMQNPRHLVRRRGQEARLRCSPMKGHSHVYWYRQLPEEGLKFMVYLQKENIIDESGMPKERFSAEFPKEGPSILRIQQVVRGDSAAYFCASSPPDSYEQYFGPGTRLTVT.